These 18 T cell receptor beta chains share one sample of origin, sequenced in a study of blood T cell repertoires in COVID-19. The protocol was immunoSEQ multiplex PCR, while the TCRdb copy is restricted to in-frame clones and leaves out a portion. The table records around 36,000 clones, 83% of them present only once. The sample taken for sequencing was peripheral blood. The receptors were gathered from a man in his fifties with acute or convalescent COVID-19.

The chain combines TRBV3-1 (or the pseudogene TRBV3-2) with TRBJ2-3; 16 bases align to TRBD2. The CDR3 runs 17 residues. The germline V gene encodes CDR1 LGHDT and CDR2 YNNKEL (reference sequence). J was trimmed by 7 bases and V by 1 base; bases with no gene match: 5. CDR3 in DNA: TGTGCCAGCAGCCAAGGGGTGGGACTAGCGGGGGGGCATACGCAGTATTTT. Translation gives CASSQGVGLAGGHTQYF.

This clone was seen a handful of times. The CDR3 coding sequence is TGCGCCAGCAGTGACTTAGTAGCGCCCTACGAGCAGTACTTC. Protein sequence: CASSDLVAPYEQYF. The chain carries TRBV10-1 and TRBJ2-7, with D tentatively TRBD2 (5 bases). CDR1 is WNHNN, CDR2 SYGVQD, per germline (reference sequence). The length of the CDR3 is 14 residues. V lost 3 bases and J lost 2, with 11 bases in between.

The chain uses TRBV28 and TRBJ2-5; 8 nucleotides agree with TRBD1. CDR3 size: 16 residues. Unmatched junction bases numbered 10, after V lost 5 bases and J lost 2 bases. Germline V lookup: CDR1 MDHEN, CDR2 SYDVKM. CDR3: CASSHGQGWPQETQYF. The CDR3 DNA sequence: TGTGCCAGCAGTCATGGACAGGGATGGCCTCAAGAGACCCAGTACTTC.

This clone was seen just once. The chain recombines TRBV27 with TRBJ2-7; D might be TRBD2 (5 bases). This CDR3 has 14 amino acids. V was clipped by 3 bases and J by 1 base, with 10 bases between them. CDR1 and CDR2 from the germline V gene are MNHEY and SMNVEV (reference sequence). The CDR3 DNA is TGTGCCAGCAGTTTTGTGAGGGAGTCCTACGAGCAGTACTTC. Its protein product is CASSFVRESYEQYF.

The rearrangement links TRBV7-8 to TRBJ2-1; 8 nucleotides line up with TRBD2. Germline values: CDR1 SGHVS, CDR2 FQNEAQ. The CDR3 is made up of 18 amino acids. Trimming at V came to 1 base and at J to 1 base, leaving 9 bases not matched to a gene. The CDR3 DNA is TGTGCCAGCAGCTTAGGATACAGCGGGAGCGTTTCCTACAATGAGCAGTTCTTC. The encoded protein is CASSLGYSGSVSYNEQFF. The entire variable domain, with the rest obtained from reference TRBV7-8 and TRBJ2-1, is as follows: GAGVSQSPRYKVAKRGQDVALRCDPISGHVSLFWYQQALGQGPEFLTYFQNEAQLDKSGLPSDRFFAERPEGSVSTLKIQRTQQEDSAVYLCASSLGYSGSVSYNEQFFGPGTRLTVL.

The CDR3 bases are TGCAGTGCTAGTAGGGCGGGGGGGCGTAATATTGAGCAGTTCTTC. The encoded protein is CSASRAGGRNIEQFF. The V call is TRBV20-1, the J call TRBJ2-1, with 9 bases matching TRBD2. The germline V gene has CDR1 DFQATT and CDR2 SNEGSKA (reference sequence). V lost 3 bases, J lost 9 bases, and 12 bases stayed unmatched. The CDR3 spans 15 residues.

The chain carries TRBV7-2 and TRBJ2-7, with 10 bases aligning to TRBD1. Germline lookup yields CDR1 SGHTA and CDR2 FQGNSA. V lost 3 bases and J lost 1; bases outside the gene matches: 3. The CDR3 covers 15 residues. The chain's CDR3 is CASSLRQGASYEQYF. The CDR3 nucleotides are TGTGCCAGCAGCTTGAGACAGGGGGCTTCCTACGAGCAGTACTTC.

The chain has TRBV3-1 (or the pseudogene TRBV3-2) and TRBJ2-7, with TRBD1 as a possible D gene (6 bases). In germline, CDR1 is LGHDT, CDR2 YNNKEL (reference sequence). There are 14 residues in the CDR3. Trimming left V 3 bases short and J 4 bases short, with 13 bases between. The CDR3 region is CASSQVARGYEQYF. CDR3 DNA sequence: TGTGCCAGCAGCCAGGTGGCTAGGGGGTACGAGCAGTACTTC.

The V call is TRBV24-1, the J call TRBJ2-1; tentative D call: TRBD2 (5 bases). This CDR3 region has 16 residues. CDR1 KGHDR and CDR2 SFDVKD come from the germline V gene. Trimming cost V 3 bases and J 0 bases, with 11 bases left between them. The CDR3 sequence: CATSDPTGSSYNEQFF. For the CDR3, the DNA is TGTGCCACCAGTGATCCTACTGGGAGCTCCTACAATGAGCAGTTCTTC.

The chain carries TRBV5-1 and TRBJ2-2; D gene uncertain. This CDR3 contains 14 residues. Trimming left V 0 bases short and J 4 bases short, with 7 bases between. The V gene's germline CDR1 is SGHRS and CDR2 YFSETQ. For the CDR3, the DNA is TGCGCCAGCAGCTTGGACCGCGCCACCGGGGAGCTGTTTTTT. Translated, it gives CASSLDRATGELFF.

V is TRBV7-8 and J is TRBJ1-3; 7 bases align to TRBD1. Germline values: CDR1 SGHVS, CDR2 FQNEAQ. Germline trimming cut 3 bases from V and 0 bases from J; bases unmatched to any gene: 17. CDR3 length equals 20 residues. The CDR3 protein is CASSFSSGLDRPLSGNTIYF. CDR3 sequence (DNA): TGTGCCAGCAGCTTCTCATCCGGTCTGGACAGGCCACTCTCTGGAAACACCATATATTTT.

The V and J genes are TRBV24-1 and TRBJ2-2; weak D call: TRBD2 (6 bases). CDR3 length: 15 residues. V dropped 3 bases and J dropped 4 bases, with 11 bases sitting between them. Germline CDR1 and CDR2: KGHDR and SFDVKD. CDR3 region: CATSDRREVTGELFF. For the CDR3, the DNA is TGTGCCACCAGTGATCGGAGGGAGGTCACCGGGGAGCTGTTTTTT.

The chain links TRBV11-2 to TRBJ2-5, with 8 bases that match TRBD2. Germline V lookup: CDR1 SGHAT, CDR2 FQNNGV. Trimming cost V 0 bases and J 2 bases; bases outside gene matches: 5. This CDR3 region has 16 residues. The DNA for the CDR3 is TGTGCCAGCAGCTTAGATAGAAGCGGGGGACAAGAGACCCAGTACTTC. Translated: CASSLDRSGGQETQYF.

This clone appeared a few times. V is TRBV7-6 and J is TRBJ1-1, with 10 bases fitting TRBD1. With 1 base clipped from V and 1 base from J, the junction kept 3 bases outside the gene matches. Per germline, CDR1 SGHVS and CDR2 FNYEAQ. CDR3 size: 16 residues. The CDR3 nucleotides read TGTGCCAGCAGCTTAGGGACAGGGGGGACGAACACTGAAGCTTTCTTT. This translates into CASSLGTGGTNTEAFF. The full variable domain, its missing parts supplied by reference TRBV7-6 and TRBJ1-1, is GAGVSQSPRYKVTKRGQDVALRCDPISGHVSLYWYRQALGQGPEFLTYFNYEAQQDKSGLPNDRFSAERPEGSISTLTIQRTEQRDSAMYRCASSLGTGGTNTEAFFGQGTRLTVV.

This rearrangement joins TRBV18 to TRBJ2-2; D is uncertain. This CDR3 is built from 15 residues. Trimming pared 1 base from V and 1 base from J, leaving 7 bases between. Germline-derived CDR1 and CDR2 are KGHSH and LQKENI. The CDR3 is CASSPRSENTGELFF. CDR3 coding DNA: TGTGCCAGCTCACCACGGTCAGAGAACACCGGGGAGCTGTTTTTT.

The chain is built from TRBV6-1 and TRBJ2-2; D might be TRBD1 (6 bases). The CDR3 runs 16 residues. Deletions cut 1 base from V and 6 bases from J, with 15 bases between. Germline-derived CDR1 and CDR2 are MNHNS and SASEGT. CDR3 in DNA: TGTGCCAGCAGTGAAGGGATCGGCAGGGGCCCCGGGGAGCTGTTTTTT. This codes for CASSEGIGRGPGELFF.

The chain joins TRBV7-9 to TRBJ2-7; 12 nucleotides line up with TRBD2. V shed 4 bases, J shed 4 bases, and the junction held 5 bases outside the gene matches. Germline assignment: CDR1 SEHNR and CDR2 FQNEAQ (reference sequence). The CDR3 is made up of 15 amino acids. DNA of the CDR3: TGTGCCAGCAGCTACCCGGGACTAGCGGGTTACGAGCAGTACTTC. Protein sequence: CASSYPGLAGYEQYF.

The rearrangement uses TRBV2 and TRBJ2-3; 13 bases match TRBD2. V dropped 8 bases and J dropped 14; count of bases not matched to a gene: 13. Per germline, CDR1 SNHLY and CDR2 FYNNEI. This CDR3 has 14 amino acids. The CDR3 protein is CASLSLTSGGPGYF. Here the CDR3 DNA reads TGTGCCAGCCTTTCTCTGACTAGCGGGGGGCCTGGGTATTTT.